This T cell receptor beta chain was sequenced in a study of T cell responses to AZD1222 COVID-19 vaccine. Comments on this clone: Its antigen is unidentified.

This CDR3 comprises 15 residues. Losses at the gene ends were 3 bases for V and 3 bases for J; bases not matched to a gene: 4. The V gene's germline CDR1 is SEHNR and CDR2 FQNEAQ (reference sequence). Assay used: immunoSEQ multiplex PCR; TCRdb lists only in-frame clones, some missing. The sample has 150,000 to 200,000 clones, 80% to 95% seen once; the top ten hold roughly 2.2%. Study conclusions and caveats: In all cases, repertoires were sampled only after the peak T cell response. Spike-specific TCR depth and breadth grew after two AZD1222 doses. There were mostly white British donors and more females than males, and clonal diversity was possibly underestimated.

The TCR sequence derives from an adult in good health. This specimen consisted of peripheral blood, obtained on day 0 of AZD1222 vaccination. The chain combines TRBV7-9 with TRBJ2-7; TRBD1 matches at 11 bases. DNA of the CDR3: TGTGCCAGCAGCTTCCGGGACAGGGGGATCTACGAGCAGTACTTC. As protein: CASSFRDRGIYEQYF.